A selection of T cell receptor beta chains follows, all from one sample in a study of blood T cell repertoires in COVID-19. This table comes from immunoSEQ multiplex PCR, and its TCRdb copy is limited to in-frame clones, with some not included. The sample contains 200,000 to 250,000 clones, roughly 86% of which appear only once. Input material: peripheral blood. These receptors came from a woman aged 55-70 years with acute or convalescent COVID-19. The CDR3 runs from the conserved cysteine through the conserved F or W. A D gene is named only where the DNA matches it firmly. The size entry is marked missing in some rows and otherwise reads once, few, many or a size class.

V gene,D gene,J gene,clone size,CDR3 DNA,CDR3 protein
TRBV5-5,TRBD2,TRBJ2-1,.,TGTGCCAGCATCGCGGGGGTGAGGAATGAGCAGTTCTTC,CASIAGVRNEQFF
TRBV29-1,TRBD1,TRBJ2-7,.,TGCAGCGCTGGAGACAGGGCAATCTACGAGCAGTACTTC,CSAGDRAIYEQYF
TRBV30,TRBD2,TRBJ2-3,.,TGTGCCTGCGAACGTAGCGGGGCTGTTGGCGATACGCAGTATTTT,CACERSGAVGDTQYF
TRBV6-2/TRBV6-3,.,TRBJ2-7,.,TGTGCCAGCAGTTACTCGGACAGCTACGAGCAGTACTTC,CASSYSDSYEQYF
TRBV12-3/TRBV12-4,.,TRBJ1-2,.,TGTGCCAGCAGTTTAGATCAGGGTATGGCCTTC,CASSLDQGMAF
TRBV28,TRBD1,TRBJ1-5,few,TGTGCCAGCAGCCTGCCCCCTACGACAGGGTGGATTAGTCAGCCCCAGCATTTT,CASSLPPTTGWISQPQHF
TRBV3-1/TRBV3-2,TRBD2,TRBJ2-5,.,TGTGCCAGCAGTAAACGGACTAGCGGGAGGGGAGAGACCCAGTACTTC,CASSKRTSGRGETQYF
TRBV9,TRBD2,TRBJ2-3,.,TGTGCCAGCAGCCCTCTAGCGGGGATGGGTACGCAGTATTTT,CASSPLAGMGTQYF
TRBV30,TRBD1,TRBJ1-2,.,TGTGCCTGGAGTGTACTTCAGGGGGCAGCTAACTATGGCTACACCTTC,CAWSVLQGAANYGYTF
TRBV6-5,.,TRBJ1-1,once,TGTGCCAGCAGTTACAAGGCCCCTCGGGGAACTGAAGCTTTCTTT,CASSYKAPRGTEAFF
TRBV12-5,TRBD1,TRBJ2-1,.,TGTGCTAGTGGTTTGGTACAGGGACAGGGAGTGCTCAATGAGCAGTTCTTC,CASGLVQGQGVLNEQFF
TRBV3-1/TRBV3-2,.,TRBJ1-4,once,TGTGCCAGCAGCCAAATACAGGGCCTTGAAAAACTGTTTTTT,CASSQIQGLEKLFF
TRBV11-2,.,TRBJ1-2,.,TGTGCCAGCAGCTTCACTTTTCCGAACTATGGCTACACCTTC,CASSFTFPNYGYTF
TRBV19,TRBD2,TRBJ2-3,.,TGTGCCAGTAGTATTCGGCTAGCGGGAGGACGAGATACGCAGTATTTT,CASSIRLAGGRDTQYF
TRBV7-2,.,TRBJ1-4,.,TGTGCCAGCAGCTTTCGAGGCGGACAGCGAGAAAAACTGTTTTTT,CASSFRGGQREKLFF
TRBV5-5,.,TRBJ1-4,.,TGTGCCAGCAGCTTCAGGGTTGCAACTAATGAAAAACTGTTTTTT,CASSFRVATNEKLFF
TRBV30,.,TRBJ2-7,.,TGTGCCTGGACAAACAGGGTGGCCTACGAGCAGTACTTC,CAWTNRVAYEQYF
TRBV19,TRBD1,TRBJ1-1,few,TGTGCCAGTAGTATGCCCTCAACCGGGACAGGGTCTTGGGTAACTGAAGCTTTCTTT,CASSMPSTGTGSWVTEAFF
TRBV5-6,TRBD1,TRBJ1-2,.,TGTGCCAGCAGCTTGGCAAACGGGGTGACAGGGAGTAGTGGCTACACCTTC,CASSLANGVTGSSGYTF
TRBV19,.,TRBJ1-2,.,TGTGCCAGTAGACGAACAGGGATCTATGGCTACACCTTC,CASRRTGIYGYTF
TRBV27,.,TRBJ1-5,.,TGTGCCAGCAGTTTTACAGGGTTTGGTGGCAATCAGCCCCAGCATTTT,CASSFTGFGGNQPQHF
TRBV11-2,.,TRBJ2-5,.,TGTGCCACCTCCTCAGCCCGCGGCGGGGAGACCCAGTACTTC,CATSSARGGETQYF
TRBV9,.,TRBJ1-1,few,TGTGCCAGCAGCGTAGGGCAGGACACTGAAGCTTTCTTT,CASSVGQDTEAFF
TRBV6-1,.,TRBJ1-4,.,TGTGCCAGCAGTGAAGATGGTACTCTCGCGACTAATGAAAAACTGTTTTTT,CASSEDGTLATNEKLFF
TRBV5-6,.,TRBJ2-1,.,TGTGCCAGCAGCTTGGGGCGATTAGCCAGCTCCTACAATGAGCAGTTCTTC,CASSLGRLASSYNEQFF
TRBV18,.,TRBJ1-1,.,TGTGCCAGCTCAACAAGGGGAACTGAAGCTTTCTTT,CASSTRGTEAFF
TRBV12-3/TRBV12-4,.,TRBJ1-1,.,TGTGCCAGCAGTAACGCAGGGGCCACTGAAGCTTTCTTT,CASSNAGATEAFF
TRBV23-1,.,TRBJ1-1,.,TGCGCCAGCACCAAAACCCAGACAGGCTGGGCTGAAGCTTTCTTT,CASTKTQTGWAEAFF
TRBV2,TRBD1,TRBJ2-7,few,TGTGCCAGCAGGTCCGGACAGGGCGTGGTGGACGAGCAGTACTTC,CASRSGQGVVDEQYF
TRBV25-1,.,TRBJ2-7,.,TGTGCCAGCAGCAGGTCCTACGAGCAGTACTTC,CASSRSYEQYF
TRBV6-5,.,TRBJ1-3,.,TGTGCCAGCAGTTATGACTTTGGAAACACCATATATTTT,CASSYDFGNTIYF
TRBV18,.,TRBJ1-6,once,TGTGCCAGCTCACCTGACGGGACTGGAAGTAATTCACCCCTCCACTTT,CASSPDGTGSNSPLHF
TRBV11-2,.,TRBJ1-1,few,TGTGCCAGCAGCTTAAATGCGCCGAACACTGAAGCTTTCTTT,CASSLNAPNTEAFF
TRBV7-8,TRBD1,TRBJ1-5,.,TGTGCCAGCAGCTTAGTCACAGGGGCAAATCAGCCCCAGCATTTT,CASSLVTGANQPQHF
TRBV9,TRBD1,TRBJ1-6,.,TGTGCCAGCAGCGTGACAGGGGGAGGTAATTCACCCCTCCACTTT,CASSVTGGGNSPLHF
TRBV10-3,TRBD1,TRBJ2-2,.,TGTGCCATCCAACAGGGGGATTGGTACACCGGGGAGCTGTTTTTT,CAIQQGDWYTGELFF
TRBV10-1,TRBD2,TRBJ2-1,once,TGCGCCAGCAGTGAAACTAGCGGGAGGGGTTTCAATGAGCAGTTCTTC,CASSETSGRGFNEQFF
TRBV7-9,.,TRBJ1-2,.,TGTGCCAGCAGCTCCTCACCCCGGAGGACAGCGGATCAAACCTTC,CASSSSPRRTADQTF
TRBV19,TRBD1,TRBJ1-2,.,TGTGCCAGTAGTATAGCGGCAGGGGGCGCGTCTGGCTACACCTTC,CASSIAAGGASGYTF
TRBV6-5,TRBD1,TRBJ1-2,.,TGTGCCAGCAGTTCCGACAGGGGGCGATACTATGGCTACACCTTC,CASSSDRGRYYGYTF
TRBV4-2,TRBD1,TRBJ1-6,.,TGTGCCAGCAGCCAAGAAGGGGGGACAGGCGATTCTTATAATTCACCCCTCCACTTT,CASSQEGGTGDSYNSPLHF